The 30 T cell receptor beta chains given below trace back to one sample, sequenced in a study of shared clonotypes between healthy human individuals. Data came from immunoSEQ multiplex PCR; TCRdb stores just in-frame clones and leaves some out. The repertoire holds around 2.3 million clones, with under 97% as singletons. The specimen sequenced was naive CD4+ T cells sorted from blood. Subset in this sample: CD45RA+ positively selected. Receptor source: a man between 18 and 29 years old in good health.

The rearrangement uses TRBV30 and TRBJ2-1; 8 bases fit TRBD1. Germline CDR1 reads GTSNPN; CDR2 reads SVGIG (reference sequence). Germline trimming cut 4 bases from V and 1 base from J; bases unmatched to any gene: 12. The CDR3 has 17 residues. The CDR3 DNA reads TGTGCCTGGACCAAACAGGGGGGACTCTCATCCTACAATGAGCAGTTCTTC. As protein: CAWTKQGGLSSYNEQFF.

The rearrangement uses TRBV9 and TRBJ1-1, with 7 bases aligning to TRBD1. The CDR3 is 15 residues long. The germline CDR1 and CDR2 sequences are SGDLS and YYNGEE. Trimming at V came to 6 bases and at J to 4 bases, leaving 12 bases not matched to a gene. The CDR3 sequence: CASTYDRVGSTEAFF. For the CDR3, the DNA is TGTGCCAGCACCTACGACAGGGTCGGTAGCACTGAAGCTTTCTTT.

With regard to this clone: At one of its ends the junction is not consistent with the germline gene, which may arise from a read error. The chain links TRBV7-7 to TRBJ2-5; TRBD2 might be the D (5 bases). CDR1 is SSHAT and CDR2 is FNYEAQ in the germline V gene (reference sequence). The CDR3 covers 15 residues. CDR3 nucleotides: TGTGCTAGCAGCTTAGTAGGCCAGGAGGCCGGGACCCAGTACTTC. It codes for CASSLVGQEAGTQYF.

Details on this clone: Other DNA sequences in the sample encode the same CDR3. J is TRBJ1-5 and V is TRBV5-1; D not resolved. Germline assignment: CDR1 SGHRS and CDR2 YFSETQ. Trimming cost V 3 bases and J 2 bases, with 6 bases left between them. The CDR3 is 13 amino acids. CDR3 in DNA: TGCGCCAGCAGCTCCGGGGGCAATCAGCCCCAGCATTTT. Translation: CASSSGGNQPQHF.

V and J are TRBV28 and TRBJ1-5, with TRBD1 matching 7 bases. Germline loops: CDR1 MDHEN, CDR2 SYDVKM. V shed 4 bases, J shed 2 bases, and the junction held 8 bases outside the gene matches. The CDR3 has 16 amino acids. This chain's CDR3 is CASSSQGVKGNQPQHF. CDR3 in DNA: TGTGCCAGCAGTTCCCAGGGGGTAAAAGGCAATCAGCCCCAGCATTTT. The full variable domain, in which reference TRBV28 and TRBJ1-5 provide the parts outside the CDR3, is DVKVTQSSRYLVKRTGEKVFLECVQDMDHENMFWYRQDPGLGLRLIYFSYDVKMKEKGDIPEGYSVSREKKERFSLILESASTNQTSMYLCASSSQGVKGNQPQHFGDGTRLSIL.

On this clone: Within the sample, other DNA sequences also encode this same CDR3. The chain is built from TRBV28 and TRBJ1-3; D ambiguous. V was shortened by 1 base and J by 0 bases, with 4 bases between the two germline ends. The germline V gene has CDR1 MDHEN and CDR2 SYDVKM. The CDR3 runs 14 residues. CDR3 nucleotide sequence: TGTGCCAGCAGTTTATACAACTCTGGAAACACCATATATTTT. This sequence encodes CASSLYNSGNTIYF.

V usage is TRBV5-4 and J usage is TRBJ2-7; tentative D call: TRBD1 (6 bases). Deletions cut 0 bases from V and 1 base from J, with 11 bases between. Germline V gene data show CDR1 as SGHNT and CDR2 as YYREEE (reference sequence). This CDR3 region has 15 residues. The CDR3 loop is CASSLATGPSYEQYF. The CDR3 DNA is TGTGCCAGCAGCTTGGCGACAGGTCCGTCCTACGAGCAGTACTTC.

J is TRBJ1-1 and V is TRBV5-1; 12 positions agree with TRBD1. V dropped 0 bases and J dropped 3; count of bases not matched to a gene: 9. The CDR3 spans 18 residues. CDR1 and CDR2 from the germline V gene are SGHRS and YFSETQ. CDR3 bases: TGCGCCAGCAGCTTGGACCCGGGACAGGGGGCGCGGGACACTGAAGCTTTCTTT. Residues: CASSLDPGQGARDTEAFF.

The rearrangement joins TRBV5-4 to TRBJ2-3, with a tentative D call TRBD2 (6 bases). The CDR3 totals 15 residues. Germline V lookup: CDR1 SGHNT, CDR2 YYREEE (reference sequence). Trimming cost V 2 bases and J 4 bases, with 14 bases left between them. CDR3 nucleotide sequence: TGTGCCAGCAGCTTACCCACTAGCAACCCAGATACGCAGTATTTT. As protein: CASSLPTSNPDTQYF.

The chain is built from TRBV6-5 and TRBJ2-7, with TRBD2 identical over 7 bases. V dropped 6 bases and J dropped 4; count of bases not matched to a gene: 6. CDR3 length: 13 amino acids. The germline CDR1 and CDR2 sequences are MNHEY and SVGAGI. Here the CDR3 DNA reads TGTGCCAGCAGGGCTAGCGGATATTACGAGCAGTACTTC. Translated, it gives CASRASGYYEQYF.

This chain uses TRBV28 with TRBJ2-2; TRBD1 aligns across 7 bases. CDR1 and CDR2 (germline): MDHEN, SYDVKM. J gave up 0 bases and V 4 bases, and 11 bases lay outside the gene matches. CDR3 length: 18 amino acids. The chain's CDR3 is CASSSPPPGQPNTGELFF. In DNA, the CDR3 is TGTGCCAGCAGTTCTCCCCCCCCGGGACAGCCGAACACCGGGGAGCTGTTTTTT.

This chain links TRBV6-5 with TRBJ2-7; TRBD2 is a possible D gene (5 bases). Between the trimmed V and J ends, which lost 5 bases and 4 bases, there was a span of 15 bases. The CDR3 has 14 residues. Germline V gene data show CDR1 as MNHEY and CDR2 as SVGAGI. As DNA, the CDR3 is TGTGCCAGCAGTCCCCGCCTAGCCACTTACGAGCAGTACTTC. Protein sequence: CASSPRLATYEQYF.

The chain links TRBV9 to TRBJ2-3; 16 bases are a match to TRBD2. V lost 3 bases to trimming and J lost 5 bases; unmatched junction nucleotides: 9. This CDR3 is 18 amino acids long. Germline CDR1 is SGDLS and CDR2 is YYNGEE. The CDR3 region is CASSGAGTSGRAVDTQYF. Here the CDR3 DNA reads TGTGCCAGCAGCGGAGCCGGGACTAGCGGGAGGGCCGTAGATACGCAGTATTTT. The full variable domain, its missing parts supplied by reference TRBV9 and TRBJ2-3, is DSGVTQTPKHLITATGQRVTLRCSPRSGDLSVYWYQQSLDQGLQFLIQYYNGEERAKGNILERFSAQQFPDLHSELNLSSLELGDSALYFCASSGAGTSGRAVDTQYFGPGTRLTVL.

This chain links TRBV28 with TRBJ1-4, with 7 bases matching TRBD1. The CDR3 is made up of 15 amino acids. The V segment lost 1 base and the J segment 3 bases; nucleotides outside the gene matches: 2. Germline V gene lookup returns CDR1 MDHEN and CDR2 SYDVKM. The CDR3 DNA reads TGTGCCAGCAGTTTATCAGGGGGTGCTAATGAAAAACTGTTTTTT. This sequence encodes CASSLSGGANEKLFF. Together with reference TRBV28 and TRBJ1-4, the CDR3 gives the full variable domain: DVKVTQSSRYLVKRTGEKVFLECVQDMDHENMFWYRQDPGLGLRLIYFSYDVKMKEKGDIPEGYSVSREKKERFSLILESASTNQTSMYLCASSLSGGANEKLFFGSGTQLSVL.

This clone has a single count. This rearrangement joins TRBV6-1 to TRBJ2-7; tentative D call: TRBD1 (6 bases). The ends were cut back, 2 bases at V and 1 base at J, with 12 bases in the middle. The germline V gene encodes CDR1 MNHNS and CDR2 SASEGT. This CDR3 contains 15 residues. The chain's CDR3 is CASSEQGLGSYEQYF. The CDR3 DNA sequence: TGTGCCAGCAGTGAACAGGGGCTTGGGTCCTACGAGCAGTACTTC.

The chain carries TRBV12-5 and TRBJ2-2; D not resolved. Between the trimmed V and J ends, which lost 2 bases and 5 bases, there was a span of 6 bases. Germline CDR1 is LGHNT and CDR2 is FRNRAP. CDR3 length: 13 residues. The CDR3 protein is CASGLFPTGELFF. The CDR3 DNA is TGTGCTAGTGGTTTGTTTCCTACCGGGGAGCTGTTTTTT.

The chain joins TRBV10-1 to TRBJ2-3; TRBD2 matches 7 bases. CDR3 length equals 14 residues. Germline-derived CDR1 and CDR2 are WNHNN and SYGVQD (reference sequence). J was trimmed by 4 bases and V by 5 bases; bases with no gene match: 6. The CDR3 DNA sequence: TGCGCCAGCAGTTTGGGAGGGCCAGCAGATACGCAGTATTTT. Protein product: CASSLGGPADTQYF.

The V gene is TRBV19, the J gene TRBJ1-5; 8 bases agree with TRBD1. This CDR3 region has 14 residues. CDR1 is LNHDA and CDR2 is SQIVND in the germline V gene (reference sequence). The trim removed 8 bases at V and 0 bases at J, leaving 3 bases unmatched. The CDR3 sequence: CASDRGYSNQPQHF. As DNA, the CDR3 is TGTGCCAGTGACAGGGGATATAGCAATCAGCCCCAGCATTTT.

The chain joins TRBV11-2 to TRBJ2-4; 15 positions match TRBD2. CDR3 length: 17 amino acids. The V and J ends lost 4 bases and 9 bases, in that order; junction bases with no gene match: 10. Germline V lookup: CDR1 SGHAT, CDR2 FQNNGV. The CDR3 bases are TGTGCCAGCAGCTCCCCCAGGACTAGCGGGAGGGGGGGCATTCAGTACTTC. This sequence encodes CASSSPRTSGRGGIQYF. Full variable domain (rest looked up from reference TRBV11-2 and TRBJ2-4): EAGVAQSPRYKIIEKRQSVAFWCNPISGHATLYWYQQILGQGPKLLIQFQNNGVVDDSQLPKDRFSAERLKGVDSTLKIQPAKLEDSAVYLCASSSPRTSGRGGIQYFGAGTRLSVL.

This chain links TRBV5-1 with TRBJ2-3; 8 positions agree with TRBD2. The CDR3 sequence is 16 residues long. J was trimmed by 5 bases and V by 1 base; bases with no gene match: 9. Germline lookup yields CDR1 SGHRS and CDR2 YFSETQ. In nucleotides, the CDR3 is TGCGCCAGCAGCTTGATAAGCGGGAGTCAAGTAGATACGCAGTATTTT. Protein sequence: CASSLISGSQVDTQYF.

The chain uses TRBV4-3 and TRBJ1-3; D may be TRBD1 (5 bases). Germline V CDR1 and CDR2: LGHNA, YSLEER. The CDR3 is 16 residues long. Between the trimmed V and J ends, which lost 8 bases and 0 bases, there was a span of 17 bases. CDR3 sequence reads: CASGPGTVGSGNTIYF. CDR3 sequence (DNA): TGCGCCAGCGGCCCCGGGACGGTCGGCTCTGGAAACACCATATATTTT.

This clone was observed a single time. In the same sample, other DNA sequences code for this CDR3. The CDR3 DNA follows: TGCGCCAGCAGCTTAGACCCAAGCTCCTACAATGAGCAGTTCTTC. Translating it yields CASSLDPSSYNEQFF. The chain recombines TRBV5-1 with TRBJ2-1, with D unresolved. V was shortened by 2 bases and J by 0 bases, with 9 bases between the two germline ends. Germline V CDR1 and CDR2: SGHRS, YFSETQ. The CDR3 is 15 residues long.

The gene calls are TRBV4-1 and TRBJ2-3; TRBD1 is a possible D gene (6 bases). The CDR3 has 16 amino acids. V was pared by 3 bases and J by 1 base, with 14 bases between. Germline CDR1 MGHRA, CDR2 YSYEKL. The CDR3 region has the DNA TGCGCCAGCAGCCACCTCACAGGGTTAGGCACAGATACGCAGTATTTT. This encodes CASSHLTGLGTDTQYF.

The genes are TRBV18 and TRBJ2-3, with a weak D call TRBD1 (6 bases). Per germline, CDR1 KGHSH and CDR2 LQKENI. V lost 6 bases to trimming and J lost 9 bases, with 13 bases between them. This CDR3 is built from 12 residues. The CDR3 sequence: CASSFTGSTQYF. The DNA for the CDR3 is TGTGCCAGCTCCTTCACAGGGAGCACGCAGTATTTT. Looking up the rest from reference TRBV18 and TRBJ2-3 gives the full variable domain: NAGVMQNPRHLVRRRGQEARLRCSPMKGHSHVYWYRQLPEEGLKFMVYLQKENIIDESGMPKERFSAEFPKEGPSILRIQQVVRGDSAAYFCASSFTGSTQYFGPGTRLTVL.

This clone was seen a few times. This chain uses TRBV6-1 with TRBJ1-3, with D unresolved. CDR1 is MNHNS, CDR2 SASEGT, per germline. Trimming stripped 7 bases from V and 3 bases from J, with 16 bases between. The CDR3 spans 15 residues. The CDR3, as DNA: TGTGCCAGCATCCCTTTAATGCAGCTTGGAAACACCATATATTTT. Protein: CASIPLMQLGNTIYF.

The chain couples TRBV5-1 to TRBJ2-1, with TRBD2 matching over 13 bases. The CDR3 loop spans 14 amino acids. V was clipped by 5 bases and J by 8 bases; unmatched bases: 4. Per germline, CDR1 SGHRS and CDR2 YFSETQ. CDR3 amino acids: CASRGLAGLDEQFF. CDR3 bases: TGCGCCAGCAGGGGACTAGCGGGGCTAGATGAGCAGTTCTTC.

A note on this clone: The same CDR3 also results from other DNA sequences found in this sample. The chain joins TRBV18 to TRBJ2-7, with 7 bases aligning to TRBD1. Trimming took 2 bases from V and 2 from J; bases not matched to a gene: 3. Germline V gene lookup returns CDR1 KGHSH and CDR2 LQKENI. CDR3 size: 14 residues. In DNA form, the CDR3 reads TGTGCCAGCTCACCAAGGGACAGCCCCTACGAGCAGTACTTC. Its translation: CASSPRDSPYEQYF. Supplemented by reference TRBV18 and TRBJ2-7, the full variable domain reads NAGVMQNPRHLVRRRGQEARLRCSPMKGHSHVYWYRQLPEEGLKFMVYLQKENIIDESGMPKERFSAEFPKEGPSILRIQQVVRGDSAAYFCASSPRDSPYEQYFGPGTRLTVT.

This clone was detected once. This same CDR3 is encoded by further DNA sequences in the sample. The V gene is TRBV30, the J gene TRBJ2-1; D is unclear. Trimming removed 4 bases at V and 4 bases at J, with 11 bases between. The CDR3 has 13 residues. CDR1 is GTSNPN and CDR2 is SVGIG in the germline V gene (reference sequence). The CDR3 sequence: CAWTPSGYNEQFF. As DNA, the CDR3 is TGTGCCTGGACACCCTCTGGATACAATGAGCAGTTCTTC.

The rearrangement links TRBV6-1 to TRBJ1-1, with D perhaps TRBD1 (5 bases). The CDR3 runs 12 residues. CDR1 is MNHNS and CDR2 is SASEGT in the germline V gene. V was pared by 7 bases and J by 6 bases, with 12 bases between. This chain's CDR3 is CASNRRGPEAFF. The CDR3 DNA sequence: TGTGCCAGCAACCGGCGGGGCCCTGAAGCTTTCTTT.

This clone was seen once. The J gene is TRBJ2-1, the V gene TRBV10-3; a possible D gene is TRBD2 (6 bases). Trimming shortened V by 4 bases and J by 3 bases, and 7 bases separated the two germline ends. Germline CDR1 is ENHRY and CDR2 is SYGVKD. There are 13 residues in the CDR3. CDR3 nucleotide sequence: TGTGCCATCAGTGCGCGGGACTACAATGAGCAGTTCTTC. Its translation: CAISARDYNEQFF.